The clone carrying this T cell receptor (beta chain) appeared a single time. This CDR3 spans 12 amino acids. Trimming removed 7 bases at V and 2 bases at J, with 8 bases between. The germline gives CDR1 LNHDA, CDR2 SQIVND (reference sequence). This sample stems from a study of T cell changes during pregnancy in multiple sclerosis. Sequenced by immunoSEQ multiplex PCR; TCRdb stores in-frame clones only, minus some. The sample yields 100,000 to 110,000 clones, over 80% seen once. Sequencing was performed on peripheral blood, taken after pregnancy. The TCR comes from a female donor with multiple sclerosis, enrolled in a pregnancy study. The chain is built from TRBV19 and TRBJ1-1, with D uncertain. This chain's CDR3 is CASTEGNTEAFF. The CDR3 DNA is TGTGCCAGTACTGAGGGCAACACTGAAGCTTTCTTT.